Sequencing of this T cell receptor beta chain was carried out in a study of shared T cell receptors in the human thymus. The table came from immunoSEQ multiplex PCR; TCRdb's copy has only in-frame clones and leaves some out. Of some 400,000 clones listed, 95% are singletons. The CDR3 contains 16 residues. J was trimmed by 0 bases and V by 1 base; bases with no gene match: 6. Germline V gives CDR1 SGHTA, CDR2 FQGNSA. The gene calls are TRBV7-2 and TRBJ2-7; 7 nucleotides line up with TRBD2. Sequenced input: thymocytes. The receptor was isolated from a human donor. The CDR3 loop is CASSLGRGTVSYEQYF. DNA of the CDR3: TGTGCCAGCAGCTTAGGGCGGGGGACGGTCTCCTACGAGCAGTACTTC. The full variable domain, rest sourced from reference TRBV7-2 and TRBJ2-7, is GAGVSQSPSNKVTEKGKDVELRCDPISGHTALYWYRQSLGQGLEFLIYFQGNSAPDKSGLPSDRFSAERTGGSVSTLTIQRTQQEDSAVYLCASSLGRGTVSYEQYFGPGTRLTVT.